This T cell receptor (beta chain) derives from a study of immune cell composition in non-small cell lung cancer. Trimming took off 4 bases at V and 0 bases at J, with 4 bases between the two ends. Germline V lookup: CDR1 GTSNPN, CDR2 SVGIG (reference sequence). CDR3 length: 12 residues. The table came from immunoSEQ multiplex PCR; TCRdb's copy has only in-frame clones and leaves some out. The table shows more than 15,000 clones, with about three quarters occurring only once. Normal lung was sampled as far from the tumour as possible, at least 3 cm. These sequences were also reported in another study, on CD4 T cells in lung cancer. That paper notes: Some patients had received nivolumab or pembrolizumab before giving blood.

This chain links TRBV30 with TRBJ1-3; no clear D. The sample was non-adjacent lung tissue. This TCR came from a human donor with non-small cell lung cancer. CDR3 sequence reads: CAWKGSGNTIYF. The CDR3 nucleotides are TGTGCCTGGAAGGGCTCTGGAAACACCATATATTTT.